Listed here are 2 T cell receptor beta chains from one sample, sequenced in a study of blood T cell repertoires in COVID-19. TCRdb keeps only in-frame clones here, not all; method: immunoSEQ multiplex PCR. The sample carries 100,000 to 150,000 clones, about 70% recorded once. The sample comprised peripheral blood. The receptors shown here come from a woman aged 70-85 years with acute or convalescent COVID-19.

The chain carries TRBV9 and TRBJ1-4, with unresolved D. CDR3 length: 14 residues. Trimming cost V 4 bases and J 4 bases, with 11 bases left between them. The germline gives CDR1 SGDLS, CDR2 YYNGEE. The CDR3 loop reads CASSLGLDNEKLFF. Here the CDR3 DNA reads TGTGCCAGCAGCCTCGGGTTAGATAATGAAAAACTGTTTTTT.

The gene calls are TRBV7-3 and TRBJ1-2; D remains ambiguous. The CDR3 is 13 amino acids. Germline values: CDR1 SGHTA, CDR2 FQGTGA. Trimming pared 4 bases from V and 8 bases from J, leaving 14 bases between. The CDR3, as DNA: TGTGCCAGCAGCTCCAACGAGCGAGGGGGCTACACCTTC. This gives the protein CASSSNERGGYTF.